Following are 5 T cell receptor beta chains from one sample sequenced in a study of cytomegalovirus exposure and HLA in healthy donors. A multiplex PCR was run with 60 Vbeta primers and 13 Jbeta primers. Profiled with immunoSEQ multiplex PCR; TCRdb holds only in-frame clones, not every one. The sample shows just over 150,000 clones, around four fifths of them seen only once. Material for sequencing was PBMCs. Receptor source: a man between 18 and 29 years old in good health and CMV-seronegative.

V usage is TRBV29-1 and J usage is TRBJ2-7, with D tentatively TRBD2 (6 bases). Deletions cut 3 bases from V and 4 bases from J, with 13 bases between. CDR1 is SQVTM, CDR2 ANQGSEA, per germline. The CDR3 is 13 amino acids. The CDR3 loop is CSVEVSGGYEQYF. The CDR3 region has the DNA TGCAGCGTTGAGGTGTCCGGGGGATACGAGCAGTACTTC.

The chain links TRBV10-3 to TRBJ2-7; 9 bases match TRBD1. There are 15 residues in the CDR3. Germline V gives CDR1 ENHRY, CDR2 SYGVKD. The V gene end was trimmed by 2 bases and the J gene end by 4 bases; junction bases not matched to a gene: 6. The chain's CDR3 is CAISEVGQGTYEQYF. In DNA, the CDR3 is TGTGCCATCAGTGAGGTAGGACAGGGGACTTACGAGCAGTACTTC.

This chain links TRBV27 with TRBJ1-2; 8 positions agree with TRBD1. J lost 3 bases, V lost 0 bases, and 6 bases had no gene match. The CDR3 loop spans 16 amino acids. Per the germline V gene, CDR1 is MNHEY and CDR2 is SMNVEV (reference sequence). CDR3 coding DNA: TGTGCCAGCAGTTTATCGTGGACAGGGTTCCACTATGGCTACACCTTC. Its translation: CASSLSWTGFHYGYTF.

The rearrangement links TRBV28 to TRBJ2-3; 7 nucleotides line up with TRBD1. The CDR3 extends over 15 amino acids. Per the germline V gene, CDR1 is MDHEN and CDR2 is SYDVKM. Trimming at V came to 3 bases and at J to 3 bases, leaving 6 bases not matched to a gene. CDR3 coding DNA: TGTGCCAGCAGTTTTCAGACAGGGCGTACAGATACGCAGTATTTT. Translating gives CASSFQTGRTDTQYF. The full variable domain, completed using reference TRBV28 and TRBJ2-3, is DVKVTQSSRYLVKRTGEKVFLECVQDMDHENMFWYRQDPGLGLRLIYFSYDVKMKEKGDIPEGYSVSREKKERFSLILESASTNQTSMYLCASSFQTGRTDTQYFGPGTRLTVL.

This clone was seen just once. The gene calls are TRBV7-8 and TRBJ2-7; 8 bases are a match to TRBD1. The CDR3 is 14 amino acids. The V and J ends lost 2 bases and 3 bases, in that order; junction bases with no gene match: 3. The V gene's germline CDR1 is SGHVS and CDR2 FQNEAQ. CDR3 region: CASSLPGGIYEQYF. The CDR3 DNA reads TGTGCCAGCAGCTTACCAGGGGGCATCTACGAGCAGTACTTC.